This section outlines one T cell receptor (beta chain) sequence together with its context. The antigen is not known. Some 30,000 T cell genomes (around 0.2 ug DNA) went into each sorted-subset replicate. The table came from immunoSEQ multiplex PCR; TCRdb's copy has only in-frame clones and leaves some out. Of approximately 980,000 clones listed, 76% are singletons. Between the trimmed V and J ends, which lost 2 bases and 3 bases, there was a span of 5 bases. Germline CDR1 is SGHDT and CDR2 is YYEEEE. The CDR3 totals 13 residues. This entry belongs to a study of shared clonotypes between healthy human individuals. General study findings and limits: Since donors were few, the genetic and exposure-history diversity represented was limited. Estimated clonotype richness was generally higher in naive than memory subsets.

Nashville, Tennessee was home to all donors, who were Caucasian adults. The chain recombines TRBV5-6 with TRBJ2-2; D call uncertain. The source of this sequence is a man aged 18 to 29 in good health. The specimen was memory CD4+ T cells sorted from blood. Subset specified: CD45RA-negative fraction. The CDR3 protein is CASSFAYTGELFF. The CDR3 DNA reads as TGTGCCAGCAGCTTTGCGTACACCGGGGAGCTGTTTTTT.